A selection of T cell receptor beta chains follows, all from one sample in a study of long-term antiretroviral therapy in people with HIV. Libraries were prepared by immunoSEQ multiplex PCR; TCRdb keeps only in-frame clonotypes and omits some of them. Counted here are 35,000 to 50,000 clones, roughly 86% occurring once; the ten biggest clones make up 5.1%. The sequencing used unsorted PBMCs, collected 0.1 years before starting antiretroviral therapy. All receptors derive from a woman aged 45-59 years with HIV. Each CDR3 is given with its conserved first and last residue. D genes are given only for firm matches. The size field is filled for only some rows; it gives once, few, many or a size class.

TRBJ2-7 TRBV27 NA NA CASGRGSYEQYF TGTGCCAGCGGCAGGGGCTCCTACGAGCAGTACTTC
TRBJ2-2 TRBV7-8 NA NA CASSLGGGPNTGELFF TGTGCCAGCAGCTTAGGGGGCGGGCCGAACACCGGGGAGCTGTTTTTT
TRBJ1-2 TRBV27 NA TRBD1 CASSRGQGEDGYTF TGTGCCAGCAGTAGAGGACAGGGGGAGGATGGCTACACCTTC
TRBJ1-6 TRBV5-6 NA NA CASSQGRSSYNSPLHF TGTGCCAGCAGCCAGGGACGGAGCTCCTATAATTCACCCCTCCACTTT
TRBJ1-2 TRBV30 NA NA CAWRRGLDFNYGYTF TGTGCCTGGAGGAGAGGACTAGATTTTAACTATGGCTACACCTTC
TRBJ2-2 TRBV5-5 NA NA CASSFGPNTGELFF TGTGCCAGCAGCTTCGGGCCGAACACCGGGGAGCTGTTTTTT
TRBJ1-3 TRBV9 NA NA CASSLRPQAANTIYF TGTGCCAGCAGCCTCCGGCCCCAGGCCGCAAACACCATATATTTT
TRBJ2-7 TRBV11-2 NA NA CASGQYYEQYF TGTGCCAGCGGGCAGTACTACGAGCAGTACTTC
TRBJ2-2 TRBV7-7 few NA CASSEQATGELFF TGTGCTAGCAGCGAACAGGCCACCGGGGAGCTGTTTTTT
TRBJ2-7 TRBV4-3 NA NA CASSQGGTLDPYEQYF TGCGCCAGCAGCCAAGGTGGAACTTTGGACCCCTACGAGCAGTACTTC
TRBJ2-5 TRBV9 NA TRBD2 CASSPTTRGETQYF TGTGCCAGCAGCCCCACAACGCGGGGGGAGACCCAGTACTTC
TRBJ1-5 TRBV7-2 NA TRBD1 CASSLGRQGAEPQHF TGTGCCAGCAGCTTAGGGAGACAGGGGGCAGAGCCCCAGCATTTT
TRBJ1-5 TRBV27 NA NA CASARQINQPQHF TGTGCCAGCGCCCGGCAGATCAATCAGCCCCAGCATTTT
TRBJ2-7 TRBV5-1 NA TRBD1 CASSPTGQGPPGEQYF TGCGCCAGCAGCCCCACGGGACAGGGGCCGCCGGGCGAGCAGTACTTC
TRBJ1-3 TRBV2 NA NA CASSVGERGNTIYF TGTGCCAGCAGTGTCGGGGAACGGGGAAACACCATATATTTT
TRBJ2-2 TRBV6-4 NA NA CASPLPANTGELFF TGTGCCAGCCCGCTCCCAGCAAACACCGGGGAGCTGTTTTTT
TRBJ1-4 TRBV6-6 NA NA CASSYWGVNEKLFF TGTGCCAGCAGTTACTGGGGAGTTAATGAAAAACTGTTTTTT
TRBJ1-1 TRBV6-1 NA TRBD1 CASPDGVGGSEAFF TGTGCCAGTCCGGATGGGGTAGGGGGCTCTGAAGCTTTCTTT
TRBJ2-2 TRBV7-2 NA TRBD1 CASSYGQGGTGELFF TGTGCCAGCAGCTATGGACAGGGTGGCACCGGGGAGCTGTTTTTT
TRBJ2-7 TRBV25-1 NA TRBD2 CASRGGDEQYF TGTGCCAGCAGGGGGGGGGACGAGCAGTACTTC
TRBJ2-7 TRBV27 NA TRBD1 CASRRPGTGIYEQYF TGTGCCAGCAGACGTCCCGGGACAGGAATCTACGAGCAGTACTTC
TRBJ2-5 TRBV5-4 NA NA CASSLSGTYPGPSVQETQYF TGTGCCAGCAGCTTGTCAGGGACATACCCGGGACCGTCCGTCCAAGAGACCCAGTACTTC
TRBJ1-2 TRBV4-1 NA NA CASSQEGAVNYGYTF TGCGCCAGCAGCCAAGAAGGGGCAGTGAACTATGGCTACACCTTC
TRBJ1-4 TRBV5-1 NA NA CASSLAAANEKLFF TGCGCCAGCAGCTTGGCCGCAGCTAATGAAAAACTGTTTTTT
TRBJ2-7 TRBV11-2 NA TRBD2 CASTTGLAEAEQYF TGTGCCAGCACCACGGGACTAGCGGAAGCCGAGCAGTACTTC
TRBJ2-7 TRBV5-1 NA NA CASRERDNLAYEQYF TGCGCCAGCAGAGAGCGGGACAACCTAGCCTACGAGCAGTACTTC